This T cell receptor (beta chain) was identified during a study of blood T cell repertoires in COVID-19. Turning to the study itself: Spain, Italy and the United States supplied samples that represented acute and convalescent COVID-19. Nucleic acid was either cDNA or gDNA, and it came from T cells, B-cell-depleted T cells, or PBMCs.

Between the trimmed V and J ends, which lost 3 bases and 2 bases, there was a span of 11 bases. Germline assignment: CDR1 MNHEY and CDR2 SMNVEV (reference sequence). This CDR3 is 14 amino acids long. In the original analysis: For nucleated cells, counts were estimated from reference gene primer amplification. Clones were sequenced by immunoSEQ multiplex PCR, and TCRdb holds only the in-frame ones, with some missing. V and J calls plus clone size are reproduced from that table; the DNA served to infer D and trimming. The sample has over 200,000 clones, roughly 90% seen once. This clone occurred a few times.

The sequence derives from a man aged 35-49 years with active or convalescent COVID-19. Sequenced: peripheral blood. The J gene is TRBJ2-7, the V gene TRBV27; tentatively, D is TRBD1 (6 bases). The CDR3 DNA is TGTGCCAGCAGTTTCGGACAGAAAGCCTACGAGCAGTACTTC. This gives the protein CASSFGQKAYEQYF.